This passage covers 18 T cell receptor beta chains from one sample sequenced in a study of T cells after yellow fever vaccination. TCRdb re-called the 5' RACE reads through MiXCR, storing one row per CDR3 protein. The sample includes 400,000 or so distinct CDR3 sequences, 15% to 20% seen only once; the top ten take 18%. This material consisted of PBMCs, taken before the yellow fever booster vaccination. The receptor set was obtained from a man aged 18 to 29 who received the YFV17D yellow fever vaccine.

This chain joins TRBV7-2 and TRBJ2-1; D is unclear. CDR1 and CDR2 (germline): SGHTA, FQGNSA. The CDR3 is 14 amino acids. V was trimmed by 5 bases and J by 7 bases, leaving 15 bases between them. In nucleotides, the CDR3 is TGTGCCAGCAGCCCCGTCACCTCTGGGAATGAGCAGTTCTTC. Encoded protein: CASSPVTSGNEQFF.

This clonotype was detected many times. The rearrangement joins TRBV7-9 to TRBJ2-6; D ambiguous. CDR1 is SEHNR and CDR2 is FQNEAQ in the germline V gene (reference sequence). CDR3 length: 14 amino acids. V was cut by 3 bases and J by 2 bases, with 5 bases left in between. CDR3 sequence reads: CASSLSTGANVLTF. In DNA form, the CDR3 reads TGTGCCAGCAGCTTGTCGACTGGGGCCAACGTCCTGACTTTC.

The rearrangement links TRBV27 to TRBJ2-5; D is perhaps TRBD1 (5 bases). Germline-derived CDR1 and CDR2 are MNHEY and SMNVEV (reference sequence). Between the trimmed V and J ends, which lost 4 bases and 6 bases, there was a span of 12 bases. CDR3 length: 13 amino acids. In DNA form, the CDR3 reads TGTGCCAGCAGTTCCCTCTGGGGCCAGACCCAGTACTTC. It codes for CASSSLWGQTQYF.

A few counts support this clonotype. The chain uses TRBV5-1 and TRBJ1-1; possible D gene TRBD1, 5 bases. With 0 bases removed from V and 7 bases from J, the gap between germline ends came to 10 bases. This CDR3 spans 13 amino acids. The V gene's germline CDR1 is SGHRS and CDR2 YFSETQ. This CDR3 reads CASSLGGDHEAFF. CDR3 sequence (DNA): TGCGCCAGCAGCTTGGGAGGGGACCATGAAGCTTTCTTT.

This clonotype has just a few counts. The CDR3 DNA follows: TGTGCCAGCAGTTTAGGGATGACTAGCGGGGCGGGAGATACGCAGTATTTT. This sequence encodes CASSLGMTSGAGDTQYF. V usage is TRBV12-3 or TRBV12-4 and J usage is TRBJ2-3, with 11 bases lining up with TRBD2. V trimming: 1 base; J trimming: 5 bases; junction bases outside the gene matches: 8. The CDR3 covers 17 residues.

This clonotype showed up just a few times. The chain employs TRBV5-1 and TRBJ1-6; maybe TRBD1 (5 bases). The V gene's germline CDR1 is SGHRS and CDR2 YFSETQ. The CDR3 spans 15 residues. V gave up 1 base and J gave up 9 bases, with 14 bases separating them. The CDR3 reads CASSLQTGVISPLHF. The CDR3 DNA sequence: TGCGCCAGCAGCTTGCAAACGGGGGTAATTTCACCCCTCCACTTT.

There are a few counts of this clonotype. The V call is TRBV5-1, the J call TRBJ1-1; D unresolved. Germline V gene data show CDR1 as SGHRS and CDR2 as YFSETQ. The CDR3 covers 14 residues. Between the trimmed V and J ends, which lost 5 bases and 1 base, there was a span of 12 bases. The CDR3 region is CASSPAPANTEAFF. CDR3 DNA sequence: TGCGCCAGCAGTCCCGCACCCGCGAACACTGAAGCTTTCTTT.

This clonotype was counted between two and nine times. The chain recombines TRBV7-9 with TRBJ1-1; D gene uncertain. Trimming shortened V by 3 bases and J by 3 bases, and 8 bases separated the two germline ends. The CDR3 covers 13 residues. The germline gives CDR1 SEHNR, CDR2 FQNEAQ (reference sequence). In nucleotides, the CDR3 is TGTGCCAGCAGCTTGGGTTTTGACACTGAAGCTTTCTTT. It yields the protein CASSLGFDTEAFF.

The chain recombines TRBV11-2 with TRBJ1-2, with a tentative D call TRBD1 (5 bases). The CDR3 runs to 12 residues. CDR1 is SGHAT and CDR2 is FQNNGV in the germline V gene. The CDR3 region has the DNA TGTGCTACCATCCAGGGTAACTATGGCTACACCTTC. Protein sequence: CATIQGNYGYTF.

This clonotype was counted between two and nine times. The gene calls are TRBV25-1 and TRBJ1-6; D call uncertain. The CDR3 sequence is 13 residues long. V lost 8 bases, J lost 7 bases, and 12 bases lay in between. Per germline, CDR1 MGHDK and CDR2 SYGVNS. This CDR3 is CASPRANNSPLHF. The CDR3 bases are TGTGCCAGCCCGCGGGCGAACAATTCACCCCTCCACTTT. Drawing the rest from reference TRBV25-1 and TRBJ1-6, the complete variable domain is EADIYQTPRYLVIGTGKKITLECSQTMGHDKMYWYQQDPGMELHLIHYSYGVNSTEKGDLSSESTVSRIRTEHFPLTLESARPSHTSQYLCASPRANNSPLHFGNGTRLTVT.

This clonotype has more than one count but fewer than ten. The chain employs TRBV7-2 and TRBJ1-5; D is unclear. This CDR3 comprises 14 residues. Trimming took off 8 bases at V and 0 bases at J, with 11 bases between the two ends. CDR1 SGHTA and CDR2 FQGNSA come from the germline V gene. The CDR3 protein is CASSWAYSNQPQHF. The CDR3 DNA reads as TGTGCCAGCTCCTGGGCTTATAGCAATCAGCCCCAGCATTTT. The full variable domain, its missing parts supplied by reference TRBV7-2 and TRBJ1-5, is GAGVSQSPSNKVTEKGKDVELRCDPISGHTALYWYRQSLGQGLEFLIYFQGNSAPDKSGLPSDRFSAERTGGSVSTLTIQRTQQEDSAVYLCASSWAYSNQPQHFGDGTRLSIL.

The genes are TRBV20-1 and TRBJ2-1; D may be TRBD1 or TRBD2 (6 bases each). In germline, CDR1 is DFQATT, CDR2 SNEGSKA (reference sequence). CDR3 length: 14 amino acids. V was cut by 0 bases and J by 8 bases, with 14 bases left in between. CDR3 DNA sequence: TGCAGTGCTAGAGATCTTGACGGGGGCCATGAGCAGTTCTTC. It is translated as CSARDLDGGHEQFF.

This clonotype was picked up a small number of times. The chain joins TRBV28 to TRBJ2-7, with D perhaps assigned TRBD1 or TRBD2 (6 bases each). V was cut by 7 bases and J by 4 bases, with 14 bases left in between. The CDR3 has 13 residues. In germline, CDR1 is MDHEN, CDR2 SYDVKM. CDR3 DNA: TGTGCCAGCACCTATATAGGGGGGTACGAGCAGTACGTC. It yields the protein CASTYIGGYEQYV.

This clonotype was seen a handful of times. This chain connects TRBV6-6 to TRBJ1-2, with 7 bases fitting TRBD1. The CDR3 extends over 14 amino acids. V was pared by 5 bases and J by 4 bases, with 7 bases of the junction left unmatched. The germline V gene encodes CDR1 MNHNY and CDR2 SVGAGI (reference sequence). The CDR3 loop reads CASSETGRVYGYTF. The CDR3 DNA follows: TGTGCCAGCAGTGAGACAGGGAGGGTCTATGGCTACACCTTC.

This chain connects TRBV28 to TRBJ1-2; unclear D gene. The CDR3 extends over 15 amino acids. Trimming pared 6 bases from V and 1 base from J, leaving 15 bases between. The germline gives CDR1 MDHEN, CDR2 SYDVKM. The CDR3 protein is CASSVGFTFNYGYTF. The CDR3 nucleotides are TGTGCCAGCAGCGTTGGGTTTACTTTTAACTATGGCTACACCTTC.

This clonotype was picked up many times. The rearrangement links TRBV7-6 to TRBJ1-1; TRBD1 matches at 11 bases. The CDR3 has 15 residues. V was clipped by 5 bases and J by 5 bases; unmatched bases: 7. The V gene's germline CDR1 is SGHVS and CDR2 FNYEAQ. The CDR3 coding sequence is TGTGCCAGCAGCGCGATCCGGGACAGGGGGACTGAAGCTTTCTTT. This sequence encodes CASSAIRDRGTEAFF.

This clonotype has more than one count but fewer than ten. J is TRBJ2-3 and V is TRBV24-1, with D possibly matching TRBD1 (6 bases). The CDR3 length is 15 residues. Germline CDR1 and CDR2: KGHDR and SFDVKD. Trimming shortened V by 2 bases and J by 4 bases, and 12 bases separated the two germline ends. The CDR3: CATSDYQGKPDTQYF. The CDR3 DNA follows: TGTGCCACCAGTGATTACCAGGGGAAACCAGATACGCAGTATTTT.

This clonotype appeared a few times. The chain links TRBV7-2 to TRBJ2-7; D perhaps matches TRBD1 (6 bases). V dropped 5 bases and J dropped 2 bases, with 13 bases sitting between them. This CDR3 is built from 14 residues. The germline V gene has CDR1 SGHTA and CDR2 FQGNSA. The CDR3: CASSIRDTTYEQYF. DNA for the CDR3: TGTGCCAGCAGCATACGGGACACCACCTACGAGCAGTACTTC.